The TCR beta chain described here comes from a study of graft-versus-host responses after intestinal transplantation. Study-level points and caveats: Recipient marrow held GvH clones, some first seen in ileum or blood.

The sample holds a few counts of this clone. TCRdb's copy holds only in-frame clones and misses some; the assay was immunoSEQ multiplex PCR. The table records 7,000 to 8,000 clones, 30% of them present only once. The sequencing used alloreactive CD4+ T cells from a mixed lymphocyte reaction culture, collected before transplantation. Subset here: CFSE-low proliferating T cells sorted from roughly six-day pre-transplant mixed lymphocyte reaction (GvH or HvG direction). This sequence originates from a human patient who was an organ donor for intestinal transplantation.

CDR3 nucleotides: TGTGCCAGCAGTGGGGCGGGCGGTCAGCCCCAGCATTTT. The encoded protein is CASSGAGGQPQHF. The chain combines TRBV2 with TRBJ1-5; no firm D call. V was clipped by 4 bases and J by 6 bases, with 10 bases between them. Per germline, CDR1 SNHLY and CDR2 FYNNEI. The CDR3 has 13 amino acids.